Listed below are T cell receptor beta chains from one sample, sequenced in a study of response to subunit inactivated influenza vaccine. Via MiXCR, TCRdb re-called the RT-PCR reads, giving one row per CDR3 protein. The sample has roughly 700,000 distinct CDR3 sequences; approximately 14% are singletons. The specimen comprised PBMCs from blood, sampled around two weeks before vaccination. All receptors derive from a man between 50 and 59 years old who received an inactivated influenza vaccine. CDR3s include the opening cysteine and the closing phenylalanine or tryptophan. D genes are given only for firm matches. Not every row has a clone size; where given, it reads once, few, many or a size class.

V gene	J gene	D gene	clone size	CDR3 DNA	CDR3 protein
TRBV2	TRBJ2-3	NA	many	TGTGCCTCCGAGGCACCACAAGCCACGGATACGCAGTATTTT	CASEAPQATDTQYF
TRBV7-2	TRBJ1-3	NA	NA	TGTGCCAGATATCAAACAGGGTCGGGAAACACCATATATTTT	CARYQTGSGNTIYF
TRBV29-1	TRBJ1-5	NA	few	TGCAGCGTAAGCCCGGGCTCCCACCAGCCCCAGCATTTT	CSVSPGSHQPQHF
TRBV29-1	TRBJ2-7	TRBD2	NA	TGCAGCGGTAAGACTAGCGCCTCCTACGAGCAGTACTTC	CSGKTSASYEQYF
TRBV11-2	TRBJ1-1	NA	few	TGTGCCAGCAGCCCCGGAACCGGGATCCTGTCGGGAATGAACACTGAAGCTTTCTTT	CASSPGTGILSGMNTEAFF
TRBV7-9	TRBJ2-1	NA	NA	TGTGCCAGCAGCTTAGGGGTCCGGGTTCCCTACAATGAGCAGTTCTTC	CASSLGVRVPYNEQFF
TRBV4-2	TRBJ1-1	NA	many	TGTGCCAGCAGCCAAGTGGAGACGATGAACACTGAAGCTTTCTTT	CASSQVETMNTEAFF
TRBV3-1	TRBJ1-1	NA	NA	TGTGCCAGCAGCCCTAAAAGTTACTACACTGAAGCTTTCTTT	CASSPKSYYTEAFF
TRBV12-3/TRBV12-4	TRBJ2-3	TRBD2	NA	TGTGCCAGCATCCCTACTAGCGGACGCACAGATACGCAGTATTTT	CASIPTSGRTDTQYF
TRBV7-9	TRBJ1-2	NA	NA	TGTGCCAGCAGCTTAGCGCTTTGGGGGCGTCCCTATGGCTACACCTTC	CASSLALWGRPYGYTF
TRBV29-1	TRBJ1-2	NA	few	TGCAGCGTGGAAGACGGACGGTATGGCTACACCTTC	CSVEDGRYGYTF
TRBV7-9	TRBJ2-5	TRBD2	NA	TGTGCCAGCAGCCACGGACTAGCGGCAAGCGGGGAGACCCAGTACTTC	CASSHGLAASGETQYF
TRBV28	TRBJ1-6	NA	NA	TGTGCCAGCAGTTTATTTGGGGATGCGCGTAATTCACCCCTCCACTTT	CASSLFGDARNSPLHF
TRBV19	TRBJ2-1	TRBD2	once	TGTGCCAGTCGGTCCTCTAGGGCTAGCGGAGACAATGAGCAGTTCTTC	CASRSSRASGDNEQFF
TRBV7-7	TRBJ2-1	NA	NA	TGTGCTAGCAGCTTAGCTGTTGGCAATGAGCAGTTCTTC	CASSLAVGNEQFF
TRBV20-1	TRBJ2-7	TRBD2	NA	TGCAGTGCTGTAGCGGGAAACTCCTACAAGCAGTACTTC	CSAVAGNSYKQYF
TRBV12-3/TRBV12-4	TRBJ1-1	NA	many	TGTGCCAGCAGTCCAAGCGGCATCCAGGGCGCTGAAGCTTTCTTT	CASSPSGIQGAEAFF
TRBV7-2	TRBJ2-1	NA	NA	TGTGCCAGCAGCTTAGCGACATCGACCGTCCATGAGCAGTTCTTC	CASSLATSTVHEQFF
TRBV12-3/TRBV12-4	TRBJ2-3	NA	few	TGTGCCAGCAGCACCGCCCGCACAGATACGCAGTATTTT	CASSTARTDTQYF
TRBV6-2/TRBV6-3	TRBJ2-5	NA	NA	TGTGCCAGCAGTTCTACAGCAGAGACCCAGTACTTC	CASSSTAETQYF
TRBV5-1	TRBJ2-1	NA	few	TGCGCCAGCCATAGGGCAGGGGGGAATGAGCAGTTCTTC	CASHRAGGNEQFF
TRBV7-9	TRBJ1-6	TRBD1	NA	TGTGCCAGCAGCCAAGGGACAGGGGAATGGTCACCCCTCCACTTT	CASSQGTGEWSPLHF
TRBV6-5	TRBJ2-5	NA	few	TGTGCCAGCAGTTACGGTTGGGGGGAAGAGACCCAGTACTTC	CASSYGWGEETQYF
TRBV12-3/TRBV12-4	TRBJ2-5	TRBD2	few	TGTGCCAGCAGTTTAGCCGGTGGGACTAGCGGATTAGAGACCCAGTACTTC	CASSLAGGTSGLETQYF
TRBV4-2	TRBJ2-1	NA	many	TGTGCCAGCAGCTATGAGACCGGGGGCTCCTACAATGAGCAGTTCTTC	CASSYETGGSYNEQFF
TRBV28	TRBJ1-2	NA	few	TGTGCCAGCAGTCGGACCATTCCCAGCGGTCTCTATGGCTACACCTTC	CASSRTIPSGLYGYTF
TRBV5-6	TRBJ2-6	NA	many	TGTGCCAGCAGATCGACCGTACTCAAGGCCAACGTCCTGACTTTC	CASRSTVLKANVLTF
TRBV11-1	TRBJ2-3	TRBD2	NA	TGTGCCAGCAGCCGACTAGCGGGACGGTTCGATACGCAGTATTTT	CASSRLAGRFDTQYF
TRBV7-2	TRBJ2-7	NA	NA	TGTGCCAGCAGCGTGACAGGTGGTAGCTCCTACGAGCAGTACTTC	CASSVTGGSSYEQYF
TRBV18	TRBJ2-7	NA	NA	TGTGCCAGCTCACCACCGGTGGCTAGCCCCCACTCCTACGAGCAGTACTTC	CASSPPVASPHSYEQYF
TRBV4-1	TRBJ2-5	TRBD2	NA	TGCGCCAGCAGCCAACTACTAGCGGGAGAAGAGACCCAGTACTTC	CASSQLLAGEETQYF
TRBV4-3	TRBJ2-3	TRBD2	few	TGCGCCAGCAGCCAGGGTCGGACTAGCCCAGATACGCAGTATTTT	CASSQGRTSPDTQYF
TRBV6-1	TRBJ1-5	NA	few	TGTGCCAGCAGCCCACCTAGACAGAACAATCAGCCCCAGCATTTT	CASSPPRQNNQPQHF
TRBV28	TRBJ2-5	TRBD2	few	TGTGCCAGCAGCTTGACTAGCGGGAGATTGGAGACCCAGTACTTC	CASSLTSGRLETQYF
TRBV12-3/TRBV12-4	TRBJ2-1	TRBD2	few	TGTGCCAGCAGAATAGCGGGAGGGTCCTACAATGAGCAGTTCTTC	CASRIAGGSYNEQFF
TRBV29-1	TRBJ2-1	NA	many	TGCAGCGCGGATGAGCAGTTCTTC	CSADEQFF
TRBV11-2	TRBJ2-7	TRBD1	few	TGTGCCAGTCAACAGGGGGCTGGGGTCGAGCAGTACTTC	CASQQGAGVEQYF
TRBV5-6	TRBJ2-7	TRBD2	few	TGTGCCAGCAGGCTTGGGAGGGGCTCCTACGAGCAGTACTTC	CASRLGRGSYEQYF
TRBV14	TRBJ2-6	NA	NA	TGTGCCAGCAGCCAAGCCAAGGGGGGTTGGGCCAACGTCCTGACTTTC	CASSQAKGGWANVLTF
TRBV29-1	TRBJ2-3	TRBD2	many	TGCAGCGTTGTCTTGGGACTAGCGGGGGGCACAGATACGCAGTATTTT	CSVVLGLAGGTDTQYF
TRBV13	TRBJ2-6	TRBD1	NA	TGTGCCAGCAGCTTAGAGGACAGGGGAACCGTCCTGACTTTC	CASSLEDRGTVLTF
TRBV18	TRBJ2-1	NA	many	TGTGCCAGCTCACCCTCGCATGGGGTTACTGGTAATGAGCAGTTCTTC	CASSPSHGVTGNEQFF
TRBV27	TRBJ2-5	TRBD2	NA	TGTGCCAGCAGAGGAGCTAGGCTAGCGGGGGGGCTAGAGACCCAGTACTTC	CASRGARLAGGLETQYF
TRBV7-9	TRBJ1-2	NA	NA	TGTGCCAGCAGCCACGTGGTAGGGACGGTCGATTATGGCTACACCTTC	CASSHVVGTVDYGYTF
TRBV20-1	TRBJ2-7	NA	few	TGCAGTGCTAGAGATCCGCGCAGGGGCTACGAGCAGTACTTC	CSARDPRRGYEQYF
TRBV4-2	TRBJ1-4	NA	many	TGTGCCAGCAGCCCCCTGGACAGCTCAACTAATGAAAAACTGTTTTTT	CASSPLDSSTNEKLFF
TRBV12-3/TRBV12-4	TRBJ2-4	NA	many	TGTGCCAGCAGTCCTGGGCGGAGGAACATTCAGTACTTC	CASSPGRRNIQYF
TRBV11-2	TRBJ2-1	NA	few	TGTGCCAGCAGCGTTGACAGGAGACCCTACAATGAGCAGTTCTTC	CASSVDRRPYNEQFF
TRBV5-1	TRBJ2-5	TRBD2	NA	TGCGCCAGCAGCTTGGTTGGTAGCGGGAACCAAGAGACCCAGTACTTC	CASSLVGSGNQETQYF
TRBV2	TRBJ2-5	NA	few	TGTGCCAGCAGCGGACTCCAAGAGACCCAGTACTTC	CASSGLQETQYF
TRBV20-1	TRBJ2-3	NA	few	TGCAGTGCTAGAGGTAGCGGATTAACCTATTTT	CSARGSGLTYF
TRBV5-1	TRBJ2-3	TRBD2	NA	TGCGCCAGCAGCCCCGACGGCCTAGCGGGGGACGGGGATACGCAGTATTTT	CASSPDGLAGDGDTQYF
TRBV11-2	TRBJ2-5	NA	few	TGTGCCAGCAGCCCGAACACGGGCCGAGAGACCCAGTACTTC	CASSPNTGRETQYF
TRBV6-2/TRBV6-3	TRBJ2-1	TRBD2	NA	TGTGCCAGCAGTTACCCCCAGTTGGGTAGCGGGTCCTACAATGAGCAGTTCTTC	CASSYPQLGSGSYNEQFF
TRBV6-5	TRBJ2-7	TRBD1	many	TGTGCCAGCAGTTACAGCAGGGGGCGTACCCACGAGCAGTACTTC	CASSYSRGRTHEQYF
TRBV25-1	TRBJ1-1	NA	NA	TGTGCCAGCAGTGAGGGGGGCCGGAGCAGAGCTTTCTTT	CASSEGGRSRAFF
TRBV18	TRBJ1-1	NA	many	TGTGCCAGCTCCCCCGACAAGAACACTGAAGCTTTCTTT	CASSPDKNTEAFF
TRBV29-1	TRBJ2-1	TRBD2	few	TGCAGCGTTCTAGCGGGGGGGGTTGGCAATGAGCAGTTCTTC	CSVLAGGVGNEQFF
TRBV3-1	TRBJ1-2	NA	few	TGTGCCAGCAGCCAGCCTGGTCAGATCTATGGCTACACCTTC	CASSQPGQIYGYTF
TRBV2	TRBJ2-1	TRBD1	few	TGTGCCAGCAATGACCCCTCGGGACAGGGAGCCTACAATGAGCAGTTCTTC	CASNDPSGQGAYNEQFF